This T cell receptor beta chain appears in the sequencing data of a study of control samples from healthy donors and cancer patients. Looked up from germline, CDR1 is LNHDA and CDR2 is SQIVND (reference sequence). CDR3 length equals 12 residues. TCRdb's copy holds only in-frame clones and misses some; the assay was immunoSEQ multiplex PCR. The data contain roughly 100,000 clones, 92% of them singletons. With regard to this clone: An end of the junction differs from the germline gene, which may be a read error.

Input material: blood. This chain connects TRBV19 to TRBJ2-4, with D possibly being TRBD2 (5 bases). The clonotype originates from a woman between 18 and 30 years old in good health. This CDR3 reads CASSPTRTVPGF. DNA of the CDR3: TGTGCCAGTAGTCCTACTCGGACTGTTCCGGGATTC.